These 16 T cell receptor beta chains were sequenced from one sample in a study of cytomegalovirus exposure and HLA in healthy donors. Researchers ran the PCR with 60 Vbeta and 13 Jbeta primers. Measured with immunoSEQ multiplex PCR; TCRdb has only the in-frame clones, and not every one. The sample holds 150,000 or so clones, 80% to 85% seen once. The sample comprised PBMCs. These receptors originate from a man aged 30-40 years in good health and CMV-seronegative.

The V and J genes are TRBV5-8 and TRBJ2-7, with D possibly being TRBD2 (6 bases). V was clipped by 4 bases and J by 3 bases, with 17 bases between them. Germline CDR1 reads SGHTS; CDR2 reads YDEGEE. This CDR3 comprises 15 residues. The CDR3 loop reads CASSPPGPGSYEQYF. In DNA form, the CDR3 reads TGTGCCAGCAGCCCCCCCGGTCCCGGGAGCTACGAGCAGTACTTC. Complete variable domain (other parts from reference TRBV5-8 and TRBJ2-7): EAGVTQSPTHLIKTRGQQATLRCSPISGHTSVYWYQQALGLGLQFLLWYDEGEERNRGNFPPRFSGRQFPNYSSELNVNALELEDSALYLCASSPPGPGSYEQYFGPGTRLTVT.

The rearrangement uses TRBV4-2 and TRBJ2-1; no clear D gene. The CDR3 is made up of 15 amino acids. The V and J ends lost 1 base and 1 base respectively, with 8 bases between them. The germline V gene encodes CDR1 LGHNA and CDR2 YNFKEQ. The CDR3 region is CASSQGYRSYNEQFF. Written as DNA, the CDR3 is TGTGCCAGCAGCCAAGGCTACAGATCCTACAATGAGCAGTTCTTC.

The genes are TRBV11-2 and TRBJ1-1; the D is unclear. Trimming cost V 0 bases and J 4 bases, with 6 bases left between them. This CDR3 comprises 13 residues. Looked up from germline, CDR1 is SGHAT and CDR2 is FQNNGV. CDR3 nucleotides: TGTGCCAGCAGCTTAGAAGAGGGCACTGAAGCTTTCTTT. Its protein product is CASSLEEGTEAFF.

The rearrangement joins TRBV15 to TRBJ2-5; D ambiguous. In germline, CDR1 is LNHNV, CDR2 YYDKDF (reference sequence). Trimming pared 0 bases from V and 2 bases from J, leaving 7 bases between. The CDR3 contains 14 residues. CDR3 DNA sequence: TGTGCCACCAGCAGAGATGGCTCTCAAGAGACCCAGTACTTC. It translates to CATSRDGSQETQYF.

The chain links TRBV10-3 to TRBJ2-1; D gene ambiguous. Germline values: CDR1 ENHRY, CDR2 SYGVKD. The CDR3 runs to 14 residues. V dropped 2 bases and J dropped 0 bases, with 5 bases sitting between them. The CDR3 coding sequence is TGTGCCATCAGTGAGGAGAACTCCTACAATGAGCAGTTCTTC. Protein product: CAISEENSYNEQFF.

The V call is TRBV4-2, the J call TRBJ1-6; 7 bases fit TRBD1. CDR1 and CDR2 (germline): LGHNA, YNFKEQ. Germline trimming cut 5 bases from V and 5 bases from J; bases unmatched to any gene: 6. The CDR3 runs to 15 residues. The CDR3 DNA reads TGTGCCAGCAGCGACGGGACAGCCGATAATTCACCCCTCCACTTT. Residues: CASSDGTADNSPLHF.

The chain is built from TRBV7-2 and TRBJ2-3, with D hard to call. Trimming cost V 2 bases and J 5 bases, with 14 bases left between them. CDR1 and CDR2 from the germline V gene are SGHTA and FQGNSA. The CDR3 contains 15 residues. The CDR3 DNA reads TGTGCCAGCAGCTTATCCGGCTCCCACAGAGATACGCAGTATTTT. It yields the protein CASSLSGSHRDTQYF.

This clone turned up a few times. V and J are TRBV10-3 and TRBJ2-7; 9 nucleotides line up with TRBD2. The CDR3 is 15 amino acids. CDR1 and CDR2 from the germline V gene are ENHRY and SYGVKD. The V and J ends lost 4 bases and 3 bases, in that order; junction bases with no gene match: 7. CDR3 protein: CAISVVAGVRYEQYF. The CDR3 bases are TGTGCCATCAGTGTAGTAGCGGGAGTTCGCTACGAGCAGTACTTC.

This clone was detected only a few times. V usage is TRBV5-4 and J usage is TRBJ2-7, with 10 bases identical to TRBD1. Germline V lookup: CDR1 SGHNT, CDR2 YYREEE (reference sequence). The CDR3 runs to 16 residues. J lost 6 bases, V lost 0 bases, and 9 bases had no gene match. The DNA for the CDR3 is TGTGCCAGCAGCTTGGGGTGGACAGGGGGTTTCTTCGAGCAGTACTTC. As protein: CASSLGWTGGFFEQYF. The variable domain in full, completed from reference TRBV5-4 and TRBJ2-7, reads ETGVTQSPTHLIKTRGQQVTLRCSSQSGHNTVSWYQQALGQGPQFIFQYYREEENGRGNFPPRFSGLQFPNYSSELNVNALELDDSALYLCASSLGWTGGFFEQYFGPGTRLTVT.

The chain is built from TRBV5-4 and TRBJ1-4; 9 nucleotides align to TRBD1. The germline CDR1 and CDR2 sequences are SGHNT and YYREEE (reference sequence). The V segment lost 5 bases and the J segment 8 bases; nucleotides outside the gene matches: 7. This CDR3 has 14 amino acids. CDR3 nucleotide sequence: TGTGCCAGCAGTTTAGGGACAGGGCGGGAAAAACTGTTTTTT. It yields the protein CASSLGTGREKLFF.

The chain recombines TRBV27 with TRBJ1-3; 10 nucleotides align to TRBD1. Germline CDR1 and CDR2: MNHEY and SMNVEV (reference sequence). The CDR3 extends over 18 amino acids. Trimming removed 4 bases from V and 2 bases from J; junction bases left unmatched: 11. Here the CDR3 DNA reads TGTGCCAGCAGTTCACAAACGGGACAGGGGAAGGCTGGAAACACCATATATTTT. Translation gives CASSSQTGQGKAGNTIYF.

The V gene is TRBV6-1, the J gene TRBJ2-7; 7 bases align to TRBD1. J was trimmed by 2 bases and V by 2 bases; bases with no gene match: 6. The germline V gene has CDR1 MNHNS and CDR2 SASEGT. The CDR3 has 15 amino acids. CDR3 sequence reads: CASSEPTGTPYEQYF. CDR3 coding DNA: TGTGCCAGCAGTGAACCGACAGGGACCCCCTACGAGCAGTACTTC.

The chain recombines TRBV28 with TRBJ1-2; the D gene is possibly TRBD1 (5 bases). Germline V CDR1 and CDR2: MDHEN, SYDVKM. V was trimmed by 5 bases and J by 4 bases, leaving 14 bases between them. There are 14 residues in the CDR3. The CDR3: CASSLVRVSYGYTF. CDR3 bases: TGTGCCAGCAGTCTCGTCAGGGTCTCCTATGGCTACACCTTC.

The rearrangement links TRBV19 to TRBJ1-1, with 9 bases fitting TRBD1. V shed 0 bases and J 11 bases; nucleotides not matched to a gene: 7. The CDR3 totals 14 residues. Germline values: CDR1 LNHDA, CDR2 SQIVND (reference sequence). CDR3 in DNA: TGTGCCAGTAGTATAGAAGTCGGGACAGGGAAGGCTTTCTTT. Translation: CASSIEVGTGKAFF. Looking up the rest from reference TRBV19 and TRBJ1-1 gives the full variable domain: DGGITQSPKYLFRKEGQNVTLSCEQNLNHDAMYWYRQDPGQGLRLIYYSQIVNDFQKGDIAEGYSVSREKKESFPLTVTSAQKNPTAFYLCASSIEVGTGKAFFGQGTRLTVV.

Comments on this clone: A junction end diverges from the germline sequence, so it may reflect a read error. V and J are TRBV7-7 and TRBJ1-1, with a possible D match to TRBD1 (5 bases). The germline CDR1 and CDR2 sequences are SSHAT and FNYEAQ (reference sequence). The CDR3 extends over 16 amino acids. The CDR3 DNA is TGTGCTAGCAGCTTAGTTGCGGGGGAGGGGTCCTCTGAAGCTTTCTTT. The encoded protein is CASSLVAGEGSSEAFF.

The V gene is TRBV4-2, the J gene TRBJ2-1; 9 bases align to TRBD1. The CDR3 runs to 16 residues. Looked up from germline, CDR1 is LGHNA and CDR2 is YNFKEQ. J lost 8 bases, V lost 0 bases, and 8 bases had no gene match. CDR3 coding DNA: TGTGCCAGCAGCCAAGAAGGTGGGACAGGGTACTATGAGCAGTTCTTC. Encoded protein: CASSQEGGTGYYEQFF.